This TCR beta chain is from a study of post-analysis software for immune sequencing data. Study outcomes and limitations: Four or five TRBV segments occurring more often in patients than controls included TRBV5-6, TRBV5-1 and TRBV20-1.

Each TCR beta cDNA library carried unique molecular identifiers. TCRdb re-derived calls from the PCR reads in MiXCR, one entry per CDR3 protein. The sample contains about 160,000 distinct CDR3 sequences, 35% to 40% of which appear only once. The germline V gene encodes CDR1 LGHDT and CDR2 YNNKEL (reference sequence). V gave up 4 bases and J gave up 2 bases; unmatched junction bases: 2. The CDR3 length is 14 residues. This clonotype was counted ten times or more. Its antigen remains unidentified. Sample: blood, taken after autologous hematopoietic stem cell transplantation. The receptor comes from a girl between 10 and 17 years old with multiple sclerosis. The rearrangement joins TRBV3-1 to TRBJ2-7; TRBD2 matches at 10 bases. CDR3 in DNA: TGTGCCAGCAGCCCGGGACTAGCGCCCTACGAGCAGTACTTC. Its translation: CASSPGLAPYEQYF.